This TCR beta chain was captured by sequencing in a study of T cell responses to AZD1222 COVID-19 vaccine. Study-wide results and limits: Unmutated variant regions are reportedly the target of nearly half of TCRs that are spike-specific. Spike-specific TCR breadth rose after two AZD1222 doses, and depth rose as well.

Deletions cut 3 bases from V and 4 bases from J, with 14 bases between. This CDR3 contains 15 residues. Per the germline V gene, CDR1 is LGHDT and CDR2 is YNNKEL (reference sequence). As to this clone: Its matching antigen is unknown.

The protocol was immunoSEQ multiplex PCR, while the TCRdb copy is restricted to in-frame clones and leaves out a portion. Of around 120,000 clones listed, roughly 88% were seen once; the top ten hold about 5%. The sequence was obtained from an adult in good health. Material: peripheral blood, obtained on day 0 of AZD1222 vaccination. This chain uses TRBV3-1 (or the pseudogene TRBV3-2) with TRBJ2-3; perhaps D is TRBD1 or TRBD2 (6 bases each). The CDR3 DNA sequence: TGTGCCAGCAGCCAGTGGACGGGGGCGGCAGATACGCAGTATTTT. The encoded protein is CASSQWTGAADTQYF.